Only a few counts were recorded for the clone carrying this T cell receptor (beta chain). TCRdb itself ran the 5' RACE reads through MiXCR, one entry per CDR3 protein. This table has fewer than 350,000 distinct CDR3 sequences, about a sixth appearing once. The data were taken from a study of T-cell memory formation after mild COVID-19. Sequences were obtained from PBMCs or a T cell subset sorted from them (not recorded which). This receptor was taken from a man between 18 and 29 years old who had mild COVID-19 (a few samples of this study predate the infection). Cell type and time point are not known.

The CDR3 sequence is CASSPTRAGGVKTQYF. In DNA, the CDR3 is TGTGCCAGCAGCCCGACCCGGGCGGGGGGGGTAAAGACCCAGTACTTC. The gene calls are TRBV7-9 and TRBJ2-5, with 9 bases that match TRBD2. CDR1 and CDR2 (germline): SEHNR, FQNEAQ (reference sequence). The CDR3 extends over 16 amino acids. Losses at the gene ends were 5 bases for V and 6 bases for J; bases not matched to a gene: 13.